The 8 T cell receptor beta chains below all came from one sample that was sequenced in a study of blood T cell repertoires in COVID-19. Profiling relied on immunoSEQ multiplex PCR, and the TCRdb table lists in-frame clones only, not all of them. The sample yields approximately 75,000 clones, about 89% seen once. Source material: peripheral blood. Source of these receptors: a man between 60 and 75 years old with acute or convalescent COVID-19.

The V and J genes are TRBV5-1 and TRBJ2-2, with D tentatively TRBD1 (5 bases). Germline-derived CDR1 and CDR2 are SGHRS and YFSETQ. There are 14 residues in the CDR3. V gave up 3 bases and J gave up 7 bases, with 13 bases separating them. CDR3 sequence reads: CASSWEGADGELFF. Written as DNA, the CDR3 is TGCGCCAGCAGCTGGGAAGGGGCGGACGGGGAGCTGTTTTTT.

This sequence joins TRBV10-3 and TRBJ2-5, with 9 bases that match TRBD1. Unmatched junction bases numbered 10, after V lost 6 bases and J lost 5 bases. The CDR3 is 15 residues long. Per the germline V gene, CDR1 is ENHRY and CDR2 is SYGVKD. The CDR3: CAISPGQGDGETQYF. The CDR3 DNA reads as TGTGCCATCAGCCCGGGACAGGGTGACGGTGAGACCCAGTACTTC.

The chain uses TRBV30 and TRBJ1-2, with D unclear. V was shortened by 0 bases and J by 0 bases, with 8 bases between the two germline ends. The CDR3 has 14 residues. From germline, CDR1 is GTSNPN and CDR2 SVGIG (reference sequence). The CDR3 sequence: CAWSVLGANYGYTF. The DNA of the CDR3 is TGTGCCTGGAGTGTACTAGGAGCTAACTATGGCTACACCTTC.

The chain links TRBV11-2 to TRBJ1-3; possible D gene TRBD1, 6 bases. The V gene lost 1 base and the J gene lost 3 bases, with 10 bases spanning the gap. Per the germline V gene, CDR1 is SGHAT and CDR2 is FQNNGV. The CDR3 covers 15 residues. CDR3: CASSLATGRGNTIYF. Written as DNA, the CDR3 is TGTGCCAGCAGCTTAGCCACAGGGCGTGGAAACACCATATATTTT.

The chain uses TRBV6-5 and TRBJ2-5, with 9 bases matching TRBD1. The V and J ends lost 6 bases and 4 bases, in that order; junction bases with no gene match: 9. This CDR3 region has 15 residues. Germline loops: CDR1 MNHEY, CDR2 SVGAGI. CDR3 DNA sequence: TGTGCCAGCAGCTCAGCCGGGACAGGGAGAGAGACCCAGTACTTC. Translated: CASSSAGTGRETQYF.

The rearrangement links TRBV2 to TRBJ2-2, with 9 bases identical to TRBD1. With V trimmed by 10 bases and J by 1 base, 4 bases remained unmatched. The CDR3 contains 14 residues. The V gene's germline CDR1 is SNHLY and CDR2 FYNNEI. The CDR3 loop is CATRQGENTGELFF. In DNA form, the CDR3 reads TGTGCCACCCGACAGGGGGAGAACACCGGGGAGCTGTTTTTT.

The CDR3 region has the DNA TGTGCCAGCAGCCAGGGAGCTGGAAACACCATATATTTT. Its translation: CASSQGAGNTIYF. V gene TRBV3-1 (or the pseudogene TRBV3-2) combines with J gene TRBJ1-3; D not resolved. The CDR3 contains 13 residues. V was trimmed by 3 bases and J by 2 bases, leaving 5 bases between them. The germline gives CDR1 LGHDT, CDR2 YNNKEL (reference sequence).

The chain employs TRBV30 and TRBJ2-3; 7 nucleotides line up with TRBD1. Per germline, CDR1 GTSNPN and CDR2 SVGIG (reference sequence). V shed 0 bases, J shed 0 bases, and the junction held 3 bases outside the gene matches. CDR3 length: 15 residues. The DNA for the CDR3 is TGTGCCTGGAGTGTAAAGGGGGCTAGCACAGATACGCAGTATTTT. As protein: CAWSVKGASTDTQYF.